This T cell receptor beta chain stems from a study of T cell responses to AZD1222 COVID-19 vaccine. Germline-derived CDR1 and CDR2 are SEHNR and FQNEAQ (reference sequence). The ends were cut back, 5 bases at V and 4 bases at J, with 11 bases in the middle. CDR3 length: 13 amino acids. Study results and caveats: Once two AZD1222 doses were given, Spike-specific TCR breadth and depth went up. Donors were chiefly white British, with a greater number of females, and clonal diversity was perhaps underestimated.

Method: immunoSEQ multiplex PCR; TCRdb's copy keeps in-frame clones and lacks some. The repertoire holds roughly 96,000 clones, with approximately 90% as singletons. Turning to this clone: Its target is unknown.

This specimen was peripheral blood, taken 28 days after the second AZD1222 dose. The rearrangement links TRBV7-9 to TRBJ1-2; D remains unclear. The clonotype was recovered from an adult who received the AZD1222 COVID-19 vaccine. The CDR3 region is CASSIDAFYGYTF. CDR3 nucleotides: TGTGCCAGCAGCATCGATGCCTTCTATGGCTACACCTTC.